This T cell receptor (beta chain) was observed in a study of neurological immune-mediated disorders. The group of healthy controls was made up of people who were blood bank volunteers in Maryland, USA. Every sequencing run generated in excess of 180 million TCR-beta sequences. These sequences covered 15-18 subjects. TCRdb re-analysed the 5' RACE reads in MiXCR, keeping a single row per CDR3 protein. In the table there are approximately 30,000 distinct CDR3 sequences, 5% to 8% of which are singletons. CDR3 length: 18 residues. V lost 5 bases, J lost 2 bases, and 23 bases lay in between. Germline V CDR1 and CDR2: MDHEN, SYDVKM. This clonotype has at least ten counts.

The rearrangement links TRBV28 to TRBJ2-3; D might be TRBD1 (6 bases). Source material: PBMCs. The receptor was isolated from a woman in her forties or fifties in good health. The CDR3 DNA is TGTGCCAGCAGTCCATCACAGGGTATTGGGTCCCACACAGATACGCAGTATTTT. This encodes CASSPSQGIGSHTDTQYF.